This is a list of T cell receptor beta chains from one sample in a study of cytomegalovirus exposure and HLA in healthy donors. Some clones are missing from TCRdb's copy, which holds only in-frame ones; the method was immunoSEQ multiplex PCR. There are 50,000 or so clones in the sample, with 9% to 15% held by the top ten. Sequencing was done on a sample of PBMCs. These receptors were taken from a woman aged 55-70 years in good health and CMV-seropositive. Each CDR3 is given with its conserved first and last residue.

V	J	CDR3
TRBV7-9	TRBJ2-7	CASSPGQSHSYEQYF
TRBV6-6	TRBJ1-5	CASSSGLQPQHF
TRBV2	TRBJ2-7	CASSEWTGASYEQYF
TRBV20-1	TRBJ2-5	CSAGGEETQYF
TRBV18	TRBJ2-2	CASSPRLPVTNTGELFF
TRBV10-3	TRBJ2-7	CAISTSLPDSAYEQYF
TRBV19	TRBJ2-7	CASTGTGWSEQYF
TRBV6-5	TRBJ2-3	CASSFGLAGGDDTQYF
TRBV29-1	TRBJ1-3	CSVGTGIDTIYF
TRBV27	TRBJ1-3	CASSLTQGHTIYF
TRBV16	TRBJ1-3	CASSQTGESNTIYF
TRBV5-6	TRBJ2-7	CASSSERGRYEQYF
TRBV5-4	TRBJ2-7	CASSLASAGYEQYF
TRBV4-3	TRBJ1-4	CASSQDLTGPGGEKLFF
TRBV7-9	TRBJ1-1	CASSSARWGGTEAFF
TRBV10-3	TRBJ1-2	CAISDGQGYYGYTF
TRBV2	TRBJ1-1	CASSLDRSMNTEAFF
TRBV6-6	TRBJ1-1	CASSPTGGGTEAFF
TRBV4-1	TRBJ1-6	CASSQETAGYSPLHF
TRBV25-1	TRBJ2-3	CASSLGTDTQYF
TRBV4-3	TRBJ1-2	CASSQVTLGQGERFGYTF
TRBV10-3	TRBJ2-7	CAISVVEQGAGEQYF
TRBV5-5	TRBJ2-3	CASSLLAGGTDTQYF
TRBV4-1	TRBJ1-6	CASSLAPADYSPLHF
TRBV28	TRBJ1-5	CASSTYGTGKQPQHF
TRBV19	TRBJ2-1	CASSPLAGGSYNEQFF
TRBV10-3	TRBJ2-1	CAISLTGYNEQFF
TRBV2	TRBJ1-3	CASSFSGTGGNTIYF
TRBV28	TRBJ1-6	CASSLKGEGSHSPLHF
TRBV9	TRBJ2-1	CASSPGQLYNEQFF
TRBV19	TRBJ1-1	CASRSWNTEAFF
TRBV20-1	TRBJ1-1	CSAWTDTEAFF
TRBV5-5	TRBJ1-6	CASSPGLGNNSPLHF
TRBV28	TRBJ2-7	CASSPPPLAGRPYEQYF
TRBV29-1	TRBJ1-6	CSVGQEFGSPLHF
TRBV6-9	TRBJ1-6	CASTLTGSEYNSPLHF